A selection of T cell receptor beta chains follows, all from one sample in a study of T cell responses to AZD1222 COVID-19 vaccine. Assay: immunoSEQ multiplex PCR; the TCRdb copy retains only in-frame clones and omits some. The table includes 100,000 to 120,000 clones, 85% to 95% detected once. Here the sequenced sample was peripheral blood, taken on day 0 of AZD1222 vaccination. The receptors come from an adult in good health. Each CDR3 is given with its conserved first and last residue. The D gene is left open where the match is weak. Only some rows state a clone size, as once, few, many or a class for expanded clones.

j_call d_call v_call clone_size cdr3_nt cdr3_aa
TRBJ1-1 . TRBV19 . TGTGCCAGTAGTCCCTATTTAGATCAGGAAGCTTTCTTT CASSPYLDQEAFF
TRBJ2-2 TRBD2 TRBV4-2 . TGTGCCAGCAGCCCAGCGGGGGAGTTGAACACCGGGGAGCTGTTTTTT CASSPAGELNTGELFF
TRBJ1-6 TRBD1 TRBV10-1 . TGCGCCAGCAGGGAAGGACAGGGGGATAATGGGTCACCCCTCCACTTT CASREGQGDNGSPLHF
TRBJ1-5 . TRBV19 . TGTGCCAGTAGTATACCCTTTGGAGGGATCAATCAGCCCCAGCATTTT CASSIPFGGINQPQHF
TRBJ2-7 TRBD2 TRBV11-1 . TGTGCCAGCAGCTTGGGACTAGCGGGCGAACCCTACGAGCAGTACTTC CASSLGLAGEPYEQYF
TRBJ1-2 TRBD1 TRBV6-5 . TGTGCCAGCAGTCAAACAGGGGGCCACAACTATGGCTACACCTTC CASSQTGGHNYGYTF
TRBJ1-4 . TRBV5-1 . TGCGCCAGCAGGTTACAGGGAACTAATGAAAAACTGTTTTTT CASRLQGTNEKLFF
TRBJ1-4 . TRBV7-9 once TGTGCCAGCAGCTTAGCGCAGAGGGCGCGGGGTGAAAAACTGTTTTTT CASSLAQRARGEKLFF
TRBJ2-4 . TRBV30 . TGTGCCTGGTCGGACAAAAACATTCAGTACTTC CAWSDKNIQYF
TRBJ2-3 TRBD2 TRBV2 . TGTGCCAGCGGAAAGACTAGCGGCACAGATACGCAGTATTTT CASGKTSGTDTQYF
TRBJ1-2 TRBD1 TRBV28 . TGTGCCAGCAGTGAACAGGGGGCGTATGGCTACACCTTC CASSEQGAYGYTF
TRBJ1-2 . TRBV28 . TGTGCCAGCACCCACCCGAACTATGGCTACACCTTC CASTHPNYGYTF
TRBJ1-6 TRBD1 TRBV3-1/TRBV3-2 . TGTGCCAGCAGCCCTCGGGCAGGGGGAAGCAATTCACCCCTCCACTTT CASSPRAGGSNSPLHF
TRBJ1-3 . TRBV5-5 . TGTGCCAGCAGGAGGACGGCTGGCTCTGGAAACACCATATATTTT CASRRTAGSGNTIYF
TRBJ2-5 . TRBV18 . TGTGCCAGCTCACCACGTCTCTACGAGACCCAGTACTTC CASSPRLYETQYF
TRBJ2-3 TRBD2 TRBV9 . TGTGCCAGCAGCGTAACCCAGCGGGGGTCCACAGATACGCAGTATTTT CASSVTQRGSTDTQYF
TRBJ2-7 TRBD1 TRBV6-5 . TGTGCCAGCAGTTACTCGATAGGGACAGGGAGGCACGAGCAGTACTTC CASSYSIGTGRHEQYF
TRBJ2-5 TRBD1 TRBV15 . TGTGCCACGATGGACAGGGGGAAGGAGACCCAGTACTTC CATMDRGKETQYF
TRBJ2-1 TRBD2 TRBV2 once TGTGCCGGCTCGAGGCGGGGGGGATACAATGAGCAGTTCTTC CAGSRRGGYNEQFF
TRBJ2-7 TRBD1 TRBV6-1 once TGTGCCAGCAGTGAATATAGAGGGGGCCTCTACGAGCAGTACTTC CASSEYRGGLYEQYF
TRBJ2-2 TRBD2 TRBV12-5 . TGTGCTAGTGGTAAAGGGACTAGCGGGACCGGGGAGCTGTTTTTT CASGKGTSGTGELFF
TRBJ1-3 . TRBV2 . TGTGCCATACAGGACAGAACTGGAAACACCATATATTTT CAIQDRTGNTIYF
TRBJ1-1 . TRBV10-1 . TGCGCCAGCAGTCGCGTCGGCACTGAAGCTTTCTTT CASSRVGTEAFF
TRBJ2-1 TRBD2 TRBV5-1 . TGCGCCAGCAGCTTGGGAGGGACTAGCGCGTTTGAGCAGTTCTTC CASSLGGTSAFEQFF
TRBJ2-4 . TRBV5-1 . TGCGCCAGCAGCTTGTCTGGGCCCACAAACATTCAGTACTTC CASSLSGPTNIQYF
TRBJ2-6 . TRBV28 . TGTGCCAGCAGTGTGGCAGGCCAGGGGGCCAACGTCCTGACTTTC CASSVAGQGANVLTF
TRBJ1-6 TRBD1 TRBV11-2 . TGTGCCAGCAGCTCGGGGGGACAGGAGATCTATAATTCACCCCTCCACTTT CASSSGGQEIYNSPLHF
TRBJ2-7 TRBD2 TRBV20-1 . TGCAGTGCTAGTCAGCCCAGCGGGGGGGCAATGGGTGAGCAGTACTTC CSASQPSGGAMGEQYF
TRBJ1-2 TRBD1 TRBV27 once TGTGCCAGCAGTCCGGGACAGAACTATGGCTACACCTTC CASSPGQNYGYTF
TRBJ1-2 . TRBV13 . TGTGCCAGCAGCTTCCCTGGTGGGACGGATTATGGCTACACCTTC CASSFPGGTDYGYTF
TRBJ2-1 . TRBV7-9 . TGTGCCAGCAGCGCCGAACAACCGTATTATAATGAGCAGTTCTTC CASSAEQPYYNEQFF
TRBJ2-1 . TRBV6-1 . TGTGCCAGCAGTGAAGTTTGGATTAGCTCCTACAATGAGCAGTTCTTC CASSEVWISSYNEQFF
TRBJ1-5 . TRBV19 . TGTGCCACAGGGCCTATTAGCAATCAGCCCCAGCATTTT CATGPISNQPQHF
TRBJ1-2 . TRBV19 . TGTGCCAGTTCGTTCCAGTCTAACTATGGCTACACCTTC CASSFQSNYGYTF
TRBJ1-5 . TRBV11-2 . TGTGCCAGCAGCTTAACAGGCTATAGCAATCAGCCCCAGCATTTT CASSLTGYSNQPQHF
TRBJ2-1 . TRBV24-1 . TGTGCCACCAGTGATACGGGCCCACTCTCCTACAATGAGCAGTTCTTC CATSDTGPLSYNEQFF
TRBJ1-6 . TRBV27 once TGTGCCAGCAAAAACGGGGCCGCCTCCTATAATTCACCCCTCCACTTT CASKNGAASYNSPLHF
TRBJ2-5 . TRBV4-1 . TGCGCCAGCAGCCAAGGCCGTAAGGGGGGCCTTGAGACCCAGTACTTC CASSQGRKGGLETQYF
TRBJ2-1 . TRBV7-6 . TGTGCCAGCAGCTCCCGGGACCTTTACAATGAGCAGTTCTTC CASSSRDLYNEQFF
TRBJ2-1 . TRBV11-2 . TGTGCCAGCACCGTCAGGATAGGGGGGGGCCTGAATGAGCAGTTCTTC CASTVRIGGGLNEQFF
TRBJ1-2 . TRBV28 . TGTGCCAGCAGTCCAGGGACGGGACAAATTATCTTC CASSPGTGQIIF
TRBJ1-4 . TRBV9 . TGTGCCAGCAGCAGAGACAGACTAACTAATGAAAAACTGTTTTTT CASSRDRLTNEKLFF
TRBJ1-4 . TRBV4-1 . TGCGCCAGCAGCCAAGGACAGGCAACTTATAATGAAAAACTGTTTTTT CASSQGQATYNEKLFF
TRBJ1-1 . TRBV15 . TGTGCCACCAGCAGAGATAGGGTCCCGAACACTGAAGCTTTCTTT CATSRDRVPNTEAFF
TRBJ1-5 . TRBV30 . TGTGCCTGGAGTATCTCACTAAATAGCAATCAGCCCCAGCATTTT CAWSISLNSNQPQHF
TRBJ1-2 . TRBV14 . TGTGCCAGCAGCCAAGTGGGTGGCTATGGCTACACCTTC CASSQVGGYGYTF
TRBJ1-2 . TRBV12-3/TRBV12-4 . TGTGCCAGCACCAAGACGGACGGCTATGGCTACACCTTC CASTKTDGYGYTF
TRBJ1-1 . TRBV19 . TGTGCCAGTAGTATAGATTCTAGGAGCACTGAAGCTTTCTTT CASSIDSRSTEAFF
TRBJ1-1 TRBD1 TRBV5-1 . TGCGCCAGCTTCGGACAGGGGGCATTCGGGTACACTGAAGCTTTCTTT CASFGQGAFGYTEAFF
TRBJ1-2 . TRBV3-1/TRBV3-2 . TGTGCCAGCAGCCAAGTCGGGGGCAGCAACTATGGCTACACCTTC CASSQVGGSNYGYTF
TRBJ1-5 . TRBV28 . TGTGCCAGCAGTTTTTTAAGCGGGGTCCATCAGCCCCAGCATTTT CASSFLSGVHQPQHF
TRBJ2-2 . TRBV27 . TGTGCCAGCAGTTTACAATTAGGTTCAAACACCGGGGAGCTGTTTTTT CASSLQLGSNTGELFF
TRBJ2-5 . TRBV5-6 . TGTGCCAGCAGCCCCACCGGGGAAGAGACCCAGTACTTC CASSPTGEETQYF
TRBJ2-6 . TRBV3-1/TRBV3-2 . TGTGCCAGCCAGTGGTCTATACGGCCTGGGGCCAACGTCCTGACTTTC CASQWSIRPGANVLTF
TRBJ2-7 TRBD2 TRBV6-5 . TGTGCCAGCTGGGGGGGGGAGTCCCTATCCTACGAGCAGTACTTC CASWGGESLSYEQYF
TRBJ1-3 . TRBV4-1 . TGCGCCAGCAGCCCCGACGGAAACACCATATATTTT CASSPDGNTIYF